Detailed here is one T cell receptor beta chain. Its antigen is undetermined. Primers: 60 Vbeta forward and 13 Jbeta reverse. Some clones are missing from TCRdb's copy, which holds only in-frame ones; the method was immunoSEQ multiplex PCR. The sample carries under 200,000 clones, 75% recorded once. These data originate in a study of cytomegalovirus exposure and HLA in healthy donors. Study findings and constraints: An observed cluster of highly shared sequence variants was recorded as a likely sequencing artifact. A later analysis found that most CMV-associated TCR beta chains appeared HLA-restricted. Later analysis identified a missense DCLRE1C variant that was linked to TCR beta V- and J-gene trimming.

V trimming: 7 bases; J trimming: 1 base; junction bases outside the gene matches: 3. The CDR3 has 15 residues. The V gene's germline CDR1 is MNHNS and CDR2 SASEGT. The sample comprised PBMCs. This receptor was taken from a male donor in good health and CMV-seronegative. The chain employs TRBV6-1 and TRBJ2-6, with 8 bases that match TRBD2. The CDR3 here is CASKTGGSGANVLTF. CDR3 nucleotides: TGTGCCAGCAAAACGGGAGGGTCTGGGGCCAACGTCCTGACTTTC.